The T cell receptor (beta chain) under discussion was sequenced for a study of T cells after yellow fever vaccination. Study-wide context: Researchers used SMART-Seq v4 Ultra Low Input to prepare fractions that had low cell numbers.

Production of TCR cDNA was by 5'RACE template switching, which also added a universal primer site and UMIs. TCRdb called the 5' RACE reads again in MiXCR, with one record for every CDR3 protein. The table shows roughly 520,000 distinct CDR3 sequences, with around a fifth occurring only once. Findings of the study overall: One caveat is that FACS-sorted repertoires could contain abundant clonotypes contaminating from the bulk population. Weaker overall was a secondary response that nonetheless peaked faster, on day 5 versus 15.

With V trimmed by 4 bases and J by 4 bases, 5 bases remained unmatched. In germline, CDR1 is SGHVS, CDR2 FQNEAQ. CDR3 length: 14 residues. This clonotype has more than one count but fewer than ten. What it recognizes is unknown. Here the sequenced sample was PBMCs, taken approximately 22 days after the first yellow fever vaccination. This chain connects TRBV7-8 to TRBJ2-3; TRBD2 aligns across 7 bases. The origin of this receptor is a man younger than 35 who received the YFV17D yellow fever vaccine. The CDR3 region is CASSSGLVPDTQYF. Written as DNA, the CDR3 is TGTGCCAGCAGCTCCGGACTAGTTCCAGATACGCAGTATTTT.